This T cell receptor beta chain comes out of a study of siplizumab effects on memory and regulatory T cells. Study observations and caveats: Whether the proliferating Tregs (from siplizumab cultures) were suppressive was not confirmed.

The protocol was immunoSEQ multiplex PCR, while the TCRdb copy is restricted to in-frame clones and leaves out a portion. The sample yields some 96,000 clones, about 91% seen once. Trimming removed 1 base from V and 0 bases from J, with 16 bases in between. The CDR3 covers 18 residues. Germline CDR1 is SGHVS and CDR2 is FQNEAQ. This clone came up once. Its antigen is not known. Sequencing was carried out using CD4+ T cells sorted from blood. The sequence was obtained from a human donor in good health. The chain combines TRBV7-8 with TRBJ1-5; D unresolved. The CDR3 loop reads CASSLEAVGEYSNQPQHF. In DNA, the CDR3 is TGTGCCAGCAGCTTAGAGGCCGTCGGGGAGTATAGCAATCAGCCCCAGCATTTT.